This TCR beta chain was recorded in a study of PD-1 blockade in classical Hodgkin lymphoma. Study-level findings and limits: Reported baseline diversity: healthy donors highest, relapsed/refractory patients lowest. What caused the repertoire differences, perhaps disease activity or prior therapy, remains undefined.

Generated by immunoSEQ multiplex PCR, the TCRdb table keeps only in-frame clones and is missing some. The sample lists 70,000 or so clones, roughly 93% occurring once. With 3 bases removed from V and 7 bases from J, the gap between germline ends came to 13 bases. The CDR3 sequence is 14 residues long. CDR1 is MNHNS, CDR2 SASEGT, per germline. Specified time point: newly diagnosed, previously untreated cHL patient sample. The comparison group had newly diagnosed, previously untreated classical Hodgkin lymphoma. Worth noting for this clone: Its antigen remains unknown.

The TCR sequence derives from a human donor with classical Hodgkin lymphoma. The sample consisted of peripheral blood mononuclear cells (PBMCs). The chain joins TRBV6-1 to TRBJ2-4, with D perhaps matching TRBD1 (5 bases). The CDR3 coding sequence is TGTGCCAGCAGTGATTGGCAGGGCTGGAACATTCAGTACTTC. Translation gives CASSDWQGWNIQYF.